This entry lists 16 T cell receptor beta chains sequenced from one sample in a study of CD8+ T cells in alopecia areata (dated by TCRdb to between 2018 and 2020). Preparation of the library involved the immunoSEQ multiplex PCR assay. RNA was extracted from all samples and reverse transcribed into cDNA, which served as template for TCR sequencing. This immuneACCESS table, as held by TCRdb, lists in-frame sequences with V and J called but not all clones. Of the missing ones, under half trace to an unresolved V gene in checked studies; the others have no known cause. This sample has about 180,000 clones in its table, and about 55% of those were observed once. The ten largest clonotypes hold more than 10% of the sample. This specimen's time point label, interpreted: 24 weeks on oral tofacitinib. The sample's treatment or condition label is to be understood as: oral pan-JAK inhibitor, 5-10 mg twice daily.

This specimen consisted of CD8+ T cells sorted from blood, obtained at week 24, from a patient treated with tofacitinib. The origin of the receptors is a human donor with alopecia areata.

This clone has only a few counts. V gene TRBV11-2 combines with J gene TRBJ2-2; TRBD1 is a possible D gene (6 bases). The CDR3 totals 14 residues. Trimming stripped 5 bases from V and 3 bases from J, with 10 bases between. CDR1 is SGHAT and CDR2 is FQNNGV in the germline V gene. CDR3: CASSPQGYTGELFF. The DNA for the CDR3 is TGTGCCAGCAGCCCACAGGGTTACACCGGGGAGCTGTTTTTT. Full variable domain (outside the CDR3, taken from reference TRBV11-2 and TRBJ2-2): EAGVAQSPRYKIIEKRQSVAFWCNPISGHATLYWYQQILGQGPKLLIQFQNNGVVDDSQLPKDRFSAERLKGVDSTLKIQPAKLEDSAVYLCASSPQGYTGELFFGEGSRLTVL.

The chain combines TRBV9 with TRBJ2-5; D uncertain. This CDR3 is 15 amino acids long. V lost 4 bases to trimming and J lost 4 bases, with 17 bases between them. CDR1 is SGDLS and CDR2 is YYNGEE in the germline V gene. CDR3 residues: CASSPNPRRRETQYF. CDR3 nucleotide sequence: TGTGCCAGCAGCCCCAACCCCAGGCGCCGAGAGACCCAGTACTTC.

This clone was seen just once. The rearrangement uses TRBV6-1 and TRBJ1-1, with D possibly TRBD1 on 5 matching bases. CDR3 length: 10 residues. V shed 11 bases and J shed 7 bases, with 11 bases lying between them. CDR1 MNHNS and CDR2 SASEGT come from the germline V gene. As DNA, the CDR3 is TGTGCCGTCGGGACCGTTGAAGCTTTCTTT. It codes for CAVGTVEAFF.

The rearrangement links TRBV30 to TRBJ2-5; D is possibly TRBD1 (6 bases). From germline, CDR1 is GTSNPN and CDR2 SVGIG (reference sequence). V dropped 3 bases and J dropped 5 bases, with 10 bases sitting between them. This CDR3 is 12 amino acids long. CDR3 residues: CAWRRTGETQYF. CDR3 in DNA: TGTGCCTGGAGGAGAACAGGGGAGACCCAGTACTTC.

V usage is TRBV6-5 and J usage is TRBJ1-5; possibly TRBD1 for D (6 bases). Trimming left V 5 bases short and J 3 bases short, with 14 bases between. Germline V gene data show CDR1 as MNHEY and CDR2 as SVGAGI. The CDR3 covers 15 residues. CDR3 sequence reads: CASSPWTATNQPQHF. CDR3 sequence (DNA): TGTGCCAGCAGTCCTTGGACAGCGACCAATCAGCCCCAGCATTTT.

The chain combines TRBV4-3 with TRBJ2-5, with D tentatively TRBD1 or TRBD2 (6 bases each). The CDR3 covers 15 residues. CDR1 is LGHNA, CDR2 YSLEER, per germline. V was shortened by 3 bases and J by 5 bases, with 16 bases between the two germline ends. The CDR3 loop is CASSQDRGLGETQYF. The CDR3 DNA is TGCGCCAGCAGCCAGGACCGGGGGCTTGGGGAGACCCAGTACTTC.

The table lists this clone with a few counts. The chain's CDR3 is CASRPLGAGATDTQYF. The CDR3 nucleotides are TGTGCCAGCAGGCCCCTCGGGGCGGGTGCCACAGATACGCAGTATTTT. J is TRBJ2-3 and V is TRBV2, with D perhaps assigned TRBD1 or TRBD2 (5 bases each). V dropped 6 bases and J dropped 2 bases, with 18 bases sitting between them. The CDR3 is 16 amino acids. The germline V gene encodes CDR1 SNHLY and CDR2 FYNNEI.

The chain joins TRBV7-8 to TRBJ2-6; D not resolved. The CDR3 contains 17 residues. V lost 4 bases to trimming and J lost 8 bases, with 21 bases between them. Germline V lookup: CDR1 SGHVS, CDR2 FQNEAQ. The CDR3 coding sequence is TGTGCCAGCAGCTCCGCCGCGTCTCCAGCAAGGCCCAACGTCCTGACTTTC. Translation: CASSSAASPARPNVLTF.

This chain connects TRBV30 to TRBJ2-7; TRBD2 agrees at 10 bases. V was clipped by 4 bases and J by 4 bases; unmatched bases: 13. This CDR3 contains 16 residues. Looked up from germline, CDR1 is GTSNPN and CDR2 is SVGIG (reference sequence). Here the CDR3 DNA reads TGTGCCTGGATCGGGGGTCCGGCTAGCGGGAGTTACGAGCAGTACTTC. This sequence encodes CAWIGGPASGSYEQYF.

This clone has just one count. This chain joins TRBV9 and TRBJ1-2; perhaps TRBD1 as D (6 bases). The germline V and J ends were trimmed by 0 bases and 3 bases, with 12 bases remaining between them. Germline loops: CDR1 SGDLS, CDR2 YYNGEE. CDR3 length equals 15 residues. CDR3 sequence reads: CASSVGKSGDYGYTF. The CDR3 DNA follows: TGTGCCAGCAGCGTAGGAAAGTCAGGGGACTATGGCTACACCTTC.

This clone was observed a single time. The chain links TRBV10-3 to TRBJ1-5; D uncertain. CDR3 length equals 12 residues. Trimming stripped 3 bases from V and 7 bases from J, with 7 bases between. The germline gives CDR1 ENHRY, CDR2 SYGVKD. The CDR3: CAISDPPQPQHF. CDR3 DNA sequence: TGTGCCATCAGTGACCCCCCACAGCCCCAGCATTTT.

About this clone: Other DNA sequences in the sample encode the same CDR3. The chain links TRBV4-3 to TRBJ2-2; D is ambiguous. Trimming removed 0 bases at V and 4 bases at J, with 0 bases between. This CDR3 contains 12 residues. Germline V lookup: CDR1 LGHNA, CDR2 YSLEER. CDR3 in DNA: TGCGCCAGCAGCCAAGACACCGGGGAGCTGTTTTTT. It translates to CASSQDTGELFF.

This chain connects TRBV5-4 to TRBJ2-7; D might be TRBD1 or TRBD2, each matching 5 bases. The germline CDR1 and CDR2 sequences are SGHNT and YYREEE (reference sequence). The CDR3 spans 15 residues. V was shortened by 3 bases and J by 7 bases, with 20 bases between the two germline ends. The CDR3 spells CASSSYMERGVEQYF. Here the CDR3 DNA reads TGTGCCAGCAGCTCGTACATGGAGAGGGGAGTGGAGCAGTACTTC.

V gene TRBV30 combines with J gene TRBJ2-3; D gene uncertain. With 1 base removed from V and 3 bases from J, the gap between germline ends came to 8 bases. The germline CDR1 and CDR2 sequences are GTSNPN and SVGIG (reference sequence). The CDR3 has 13 amino acids. The CDR3 region is CAWSDTPTDTQYF. Here the CDR3 DNA reads TGTGCCTGGAGTGATACCCCGACAGATACGCAGTATTTT.

The chain combines TRBV30 with TRBJ2-3, with 14 nucleotides matching TRBD2. J was trimmed by 3 bases and V by 1 base; bases with no gene match: 3. The CDR3 contains 16 residues. Germline lookup yields CDR1 GTSNPN and CDR2 SVGIG (reference sequence). CDR3 sequence reads: CAWSAGTSGGTDTQYF. The DNA for the CDR3 is TGTGCCTGGAGTGCCGGGACTAGCGGGGGAACAGATACGCAGTATTTT.

The chain has TRBV5-6 and TRBJ2-1; D may match TRBD1 or TRBD2 (6 bases each). The length of the CDR3 is 15 residues. Germline values: CDR1 SGHDT, CDR2 YYEEEE. Trimming removed 5 bases at V and 4 bases at J, with 16 bases between. For the CDR3, the DNA is TGTGCCAGCAGTCTTGGAGGGGGTACTTACAATGAGCAGTTCTTC. It codes for CASSLGGGTYNEQFF.